This T cell receptor (beta chain) was sequenced during a study of cytomegalovirus exposure and HLA in healthy donors. General study points: Evidence from a later analysis indicated that most CMV-associated TCR beta chains looked HLA-restricted.

As for this clone: Its antigen remains unidentified.

Amplification used 60 Vbeta primers and 13 Jbeta primers. The protocol was immunoSEQ multiplex PCR, while the TCRdb copy is restricted to in-frame clones and leaves out a portion. The table lists some 28,000 clones, approximately 62% of them singletons. Looked up from germline, CDR1 is SGHNT and CDR2 is YENEEA. V lost 6 bases to trimming and J lost 5 bases, with 10 bases between them. The CDR3 runs 12 residues. Sequenced material: PBMCs. This receptor was taken from a male donor in good health and CMV-seropositive. The chain has TRBV11-3 and TRBJ1-2, with a tentative D call TRBD1 (6 bases). The CDR3, as DNA: TGTGCCAGCAGTCCCGGACAGTATGGCTACACCTTC. It is translated as CASSPGQYGYTF. The full variable domain, completed using reference TRBV11-3 and TRBJ1-2, is EAGVVQSPRYKIIEKKQPVAFWCNPISGHNTLYWYLQNLGQGPELLIRYENEEAVDDSQLPKDRFSAERLKGVDSTLKIQPAELGDSAVYLCASSPGQYGYTFGSGTRLTVV.